The sequence of this T cell receptor beta chain was determined in a study of blood T cell repertoires in COVID-19. The CDR3 is made up of 14 amino acids. Germline trimming cut 5 bases from V and 4 bases from J; bases unmatched to any gene: 6. CDR1 and CDR2 (germline): SQVTM, ANQGSEA. Per the original data handling: Reference gene primer amplification yielded estimated nucleated cell counts. Produced via immunoSEQ multiplex PCR; TCRdb's table is partial and in-frame only. D and trimming come from the DNA, and the V and J calls and clone size come from that table. The data hold a few hundred thousand clones, with more than 65% observed a single time.

This chain connects TRBV29-1 to TRBJ2-1; 9 bases map to TRBD1. The sequence was obtained from a woman at least 80 years old with acute or convalescent COVID-19. Material for sequencing was peripheral blood. CDR3 amino acids: CSVTTGGYYNEQFF. Written as DNA, the CDR3 is TGCAGCGTTACGACAGGGGGTTATTACAATGAGCAGTTCTTC.